The source of this T cell receptor beta chain is a study of technical replicates of blood from a few donors (dated by TCRdb to between 2016 and 2019). On this clone itself: No cognate antigen has been identified for it. Base qualities are not at hand, and no much larger clone is one base apart.

For CDR1 and CDR2, the germline V gene lists SGHRS and YFSETQ. V loses 0 bases, J loses 7 bases, and the germline ends lie 13 bases apart. The CDR3 runs 14 residues from the cysteine to the phenylalanine. The kept DNA is CDR3 alone, 42 bases in frame from the first base. The receptor library was made with the immunoSEQ multiplex PCR assay. TCRdb carries this immuneACCESS record with in-frame sequences only. Its versions omit some clonotypes, under half of them owing to an unresolved V gene in the studies checked, with the rest unexplained. In all, the sample holds 85,000 to 100,000 clones, and about 94% of those were seen once. Under 0.3% of the sample comes from the top ten.

This receptor chain uses TRBV5-1 and TRBJ2-5; no D gene can be assigned with confidence. Input material: T cells isolated from PBMCs. The receptor's source is a human donor in good health. In nucleotide form, the sequence is TGCGCCAGCAGCTTGGGTAGGTTAGCACCGACCCAGTACTTC. Translated, this gives CASSLGRLAPTQYF.